The 16 T cell receptor beta chains presented below share a single source sample, sequenced in a study of Ad26.COV2.S vaccination and SARS-CoV-2 variants. Treatment specified: 15 to 20 received Ad26.COV2.S at low or high dose, single or two shots; about 5 received placebo; per-sample allocation not given. Sampling was performed 63 days after the first vaccine or placebo injection. Only in-frame clones appear in the TCRdb table, and some are missing; sequencing was by immunoSEQ multiplex PCR. The data hold 440,000 or so clones, with roughly 91% observed a single time. This specimen consisted of peripheral blood, obtained in a trial of Ad26.COV2.S vaccine versus placebo. These receptors all stem from a person aged 18 to 59 who received the Ad26.COV2.S COVID-19 vaccine or a placebo.

The J gene is TRBJ2-7, the V gene TRBV6-5, with TRBD1 matching 11 bases. V shed 4 bases and J 6 bases; nucleotides not matched to a gene: 2. The CDR3 length is 13 residues. Germline CDR1 reads MNHEY; CDR2 reads SVGAGI. This chain's CDR3 is CASSWGQGGEQYF. The CDR3 bases are TGTGCCAGCAGTTGGGGACAGGGGGGCGAGCAGTACTTC.

The chain has TRBV30 and TRBJ2-5; TRBD2 agrees at 8 bases. Germline V gives CDR1 GTSNPN, CDR2 SVGIG (reference sequence). The CDR3 length is 14 residues. Trimming at V came to 0 bases and at J to 5 bases, leaving 5 bases not matched to a gene. Written as DNA, the CDR3 is TGTGCCTGGAGTGTACCGGGGGGGCGCGAGACCCAGTACTTC. Protein sequence: CAWSVPGGRETQYF.

The chain is built from TRBV7-9 and TRBJ1-4; D call uncertain. Germline V gives CDR1 SEHNR, CDR2 FQNEAQ (reference sequence). V was trimmed by 5 bases and J by 8 bases, leaving 12 bases between them. This CDR3 contains 13 residues. The CDR3 DNA is TGTGCCAGCAGCCCTAACAATTGGGAAAAACTGTTTTTT. This codes for CASSPNNWEKLFF. The full variable domain, completed using reference TRBV7-9 and TRBJ1-4, is DTGVSQNPRHKITKRGQNVTFRCDPISEHNRLYWYRQTLGQGPEFLTYFQNEAQLEKSRLLSDRFSAERPKGSFSTLEIQRTEQGDSAMYLCASSPNNWEKLFFGSGTQLSVL.

The CDR3 loop is CASSPQTAYNEQFF. In DNA form, the CDR3 reads TGTGCCAGCAGCCCCCAAACAGCCTACAATGAGCAGTTCTTC. The rearrangement uses TRBV11-2 and TRBJ2-1; D is undetermined. Trimming left V 5 bases short and J 2 bases short, with 10 bases between. There are 14 residues in the CDR3. CDR1 is SGHAT and CDR2 is FQNNGV in the germline V gene.

V and J are TRBV7-9 and TRBJ1-2; no reliable D call. Deletions cut 2 bases from V and 7 bases from J, with 5 bases between. The germline V gene encodes CDR1 SEHNR and CDR2 FQNEAQ (reference sequence). This CDR3 has 11 residues. Here the CDR3 reads CASSLNSGYTF. DNA of the CDR3: TGTGCCAGCAGCTTAAACAGTGGCTACACCTTC.

The V and J genes are TRBV7-3 and TRBJ2-1; no clear D. The CDR3 runs to 19 residues. Germline CDR1 reads SGHTA; CDR2 reads FQGTGA. V lost 0 bases to trimming and J lost 2 bases, with 20 bases between them. CDR3 region: CASSLTASFTNFPYNEQFF. Written as DNA, the CDR3 is TGTGCCAGCAGCTTAACGGCAAGTTTTACTAACTTCCCCTACAATGAGCAGTTCTTC.

The chain recombines TRBV12-3 or TRBV12-4 with TRBJ2-2; no clear D. Trimming shortened V by 5 bases and J by 7 bases, and 8 bases separated the two germline ends. This CDR3 region has 12 residues. The CDR3 loop reads CASSNANGELFF. Written as DNA, the CDR3 is TGTGCCAGCAGTAATGCAAACGGGGAGCTGTTTTTT.

This clone was detected only once. The CDR3 DNA reads as TGTGCCAGCAGCCTAGACAGAAGCCAAGAGACCCAGTACTTC. Residues: CASSLDRSQETQYF. The V call is TRBV7-8, the J call TRBJ2-5; D is perhaps TRBD1 (5 bases). Per the germline V gene, CDR1 is SGHVS and CDR2 is FQNEAQ. With 5 bases removed from V and 1 base from J, the gap between germline ends came to 11 bases. CDR3 length: 14 amino acids.

The chain uses TRBV28 and TRBJ2-3, with D maybe TRBD1 (5 bases). The germline V and J ends were trimmed by 4 bases and 2 bases, with 16 bases remaining between them. This CDR3 has 16 residues. CDR1 MDHEN and CDR2 SYDVKM come from the germline V gene. The CDR3 is CASSSGQKMNTDTQYF. CDR3 DNA: TGTGCCAGCAGTTCTGGACAAAAGATGAACACAGATACGCAGTATTTT.

The V gene is TRBV5-4, the J gene TRBJ2-2, with 10 bases matching TRBD2. The trim removed 4 bases at V and 5 bases at J, leaving 8 bases unmatched. Germline-derived CDR1 and CDR2 are SGHNT and YYREEE (reference sequence). This CDR3 has 16 amino acids. In nucleotides, the CDR3 is TGTGCCAGCAGCCCTGGACTAGCGGATATTACCGGGGAGCTGTTTTTT. Translation: CASSPGLADITGELFF.

The chain couples TRBV6-5 to TRBJ1-6; D gene unclear. CDR3 length: 15 residues. Trimming shortened V by 0 bases and J by 0 bases, and 3 bases separated the two germline ends. Germline CDR1 and CDR2: MNHEY and SVGAGI. For the CDR3, the DNA is TGTGCCAGCAGTTACTCGAACTCCTATAATTCACCCCTCCACTTT. Protein: CASSYSNSYNSPLHF.

The J gene is TRBJ1-1, the V gene TRBV5-4, with D possibly being TRBD1 (5 bases). Germline V CDR1 and CDR2: SGHNT, YYREEE (reference sequence). The CDR3 sequence is 15 residues long. The V gene lost 2 bases and the J gene lost 3 bases, with 14 bases spanning the gap. The CDR3 nucleotides are TGTGCCAGCAGCTTCGGGGGGGGAAAGGACACTGAAGCTTTCTTT. Protein sequence: CASSFGGGKDTEAFF.

The chain links TRBV20-1 to TRBJ2-5; D is tentatively TRBD1 or TRBD2 (5 bases each). The V gene lost 3 bases and the J gene lost 5 bases, with 10 bases spanning the gap. Germline CDR1 DFQATT, CDR2 SNEGSKA (reference sequence). The CDR3 is 12 amino acids. The CDR3 loop is CSASPEGETQYF. The CDR3 DNA sequence: TGCAGTGCTAGTCCCGAGGGGGAGACCCAGTACTTC.

V and J are TRBV5-1 and TRBJ2-1; no firm D call. The CDR3 runs to 15 residues. Germline V gives CDR1 SGHRS, CDR2 YFSETQ. V gave up 0 bases and J gave up 0 bases, with 7 bases separating them. CDR3 residues: CASSLDLSSYNEQFF. The CDR3 region has the DNA TGCGCCAGCAGCTTGGATTTGAGCTCCTACAATGAGCAGTTCTTC.

The J gene is TRBJ2-3, the V gene TRBV7-3; D perhaps matches TRBD1 (7 bases). There are 13 residues in the CDR3. Trimming removed 4 bases at V and 5 bases at J, with 10 bases between. In germline, CDR1 is SGHTA, CDR2 FQGTGA. CDR3 protein: CASSSQGGDTQYF. For the CDR3, the DNA is TGTGCCAGCAGCTCCCAGGGGGGAGATACGCAGTATTTT.

This chain uses TRBV3-1 (or the pseudogene TRBV3-2) with TRBJ2-5; perhaps TRBD2 as D (5 bases). The germline gives CDR1 LGHDT, CDR2 YNNKEL (reference sequence). V was pared by 5 bases and J by 2 bases, with 15 bases between. The CDR3 has 15 residues. In DNA form, the CDR3 reads TGTGCCAGCAGCGCTTCTTCCAGCGGTCAAGAGACCCAGTACTTC. This translates into CASSASSSGQETQYF.